This T cell receptor (beta chain) was observed in a study of Graves' ophthalmopathy and Graves' hyperthyroidism (dated by TCRdb to 2016 to 2019). For the wider study: Peripheral blood was collected before any treatment was given, at the time of initial diagnosis. The study used signatures of the TCR beta repertoire to tell Graves' ophthalmopathy apart from Graves' hyperthyroidism and to predict which patients would progress to ophthalmopathy. In total, 135 blood samples were TCR-sequenced: around 42 ophthalmopathy, roughly 80 hyperthyroidism and about 17 hyperthyroidism-to-ophthalmopathy patients. To explore V-J signatures that separate ophthalmopathy from hyperthyroidism, a discovery set of about 96 patients was enrolled, consisting of 40 to 45 with ophthalmopathy and around 57 with stable hyperthyroidism. The independent validation cohort included 20 or so hyperthyroidism patients plus 17 patients who later progressed from hyperthyroidism to ophthalmopathy. In roughly six hyperthyroidism patients, the T-cell repertoire of thyroid tissue was compared with the T-cell repertoire of blood. Following sampling, methimazole starting at 30 mg daily was administered to hyperthyroidism patients, and high-dose intravenous methylprednisolone was administered to ophthalmopathy patients.

Hyperthyroidism was considered stable if no progression to ophthalmopathy occurred within 18 months of follow-up. Hyperthyroidism patients were newly diagnosed, with disease duration under 2 months, and aged 18 to 65 years. Patients with other autoimmune diseases, uncontrolled infections, pregnancy or lactation were excluded from the study. Clinical symptoms, serum thyroxine, TRAb, thyroid ultrasound and orbital computed tomography formed the basis of the diagnosis. PBMCs were isolated from more than 8 ml of fresh peripheral blood by Ficoll-Paque density gradient centrifugation. Trizol reagent was used to extract the total RNA, and its quality was then checked on an Agilent 2100 Bioanalyzer. For repertoire sequencing, TCR beta CDR3 regions were amplified from RNA transcripts. The first round of RT-PCR was done with HTBI primers and the Qiagen OneStep RT-PCR kit, and was followed by a second round of multiplex PCR, then size selection and purification. Libraries were sequenced paired-end with 100 bp reads on an Illumina HiSeq2000. The paper's processing steps were these. SOAPnuke was used to process the reads, throwing out any read that had adapters, had uncalled bases, had a mean Phred below 15, or lacked an exact constant-primer or identifier match. COPE v1.2.5 was used to merge high-quality paired reads. Clonotypes were defined as unique nucleotide sequences and were aligned to IMGT TRB V, D and J references using MiTCR v1.1. Only V-J combinations with frequency above 0.0001 were analysed, covering over 99% of repertoires. For each V-J combination, a TCR clonal expansion and chaos score was defined as F50 clonal expansion divided by the chaos observed in the TCRdist matrix. Features were reduced by Welch's t-statistics and random forest to more than 10 V-J combinations, which fed a naive Bayes classifier. The similarity between thyroid and blood repertoires was quantified using the Morisita-Horn index. Using fastp trimming at Q25 and MiXCR clonotype assembly, TCRdb reanalyzed the public sequencing data and kept in-frame beta chains. Here each entry gathers all rows of one CDR3 protein and keeps the most common genes and DNA. The V and J calls follow TCRdb's processing rather than the paper's. The sample table lists about 24,000 distinct CDR3 sequences, 45% to 60% of them with a count of one. The ten largest clones take up 6% to 8% of the sample.

This clonotype was observed at least ten times. Its target antigen remains unknown. Base qualities are not recorded, but no much larger clone differs from it by a single base. The CDR3 measures 17 amino acids from cysteine to phenylalanine. Of all the DNA, just the CDR3 is kept, 51 bases in frame from base 1. V trim: 4 bases; J trim: 1 base; unmatched bases: 8. Taken from the germline V gene (reference sequence), the CDR1 and CDR2 loops are PRHDT and FYEKMQ. Overall study outcomes, separate from this receptor: Sample size was not statistically predetermined, and group allocation was not concealed from the investigators. In cross-validation, the 13-signature model distinguished ophthalmopathy from stable hyperthyroidism with 85% to 90% sensitivity and around 82% specificity, and in the test set the corresponding values were about 80% and 75%. Most expanded thyroid clonotypes with frequency above 0.001 were also detected in blood, suggesting blood repertoires may reflect the thyroid immune response. In validation, the model predicted ophthalmopathy progression with about 71% sensitivity and roughly 72% specificity; some 13 predicted patients were CT-confirmed with GO in a median of about 6.2 months.

Sequencing was done on a sample of peripheral blood. This receptor chain uses TRBV13 and TRBJ2-1; TRBD1 aligns with 9 central bases. The source of this sequence is an adult woman with stable Graves' hyperthyroidism. The CDR3 sequence is CASSSHVTGGSYNEQFF. The DNA sequence reads TGTGCCAGCAGCTCCCACGTGACAGGGGGGTCCTACAATGAGCAGTTCTTC.